These 14 T cell receptor beta chains share one sample of origin, sequenced in a study of cytotoxic CD8 clonotypes in ibrutinib-treated CLL. Sequenced by immunoSEQ multiplex PCR; TCRdb stores in-frame clones only, minus some. The sample consists of 130,000 or so clones, approximately 85% of them appearing once. The sequenced sample was PBMCs, obtained after 24 months of ibrutinib treatment. All receptors come from a human donor with chronic lymphocytic leukemia.

The CDR3 region has the DNA TGCAGCGATCCGGACGGTTCCTACGAGCAGTACTTC. It specifies CSDPDGSYEQYF. This rearrangement joins TRBV29-1 to TRBJ2-7; D uncertain. The V end lost 7 bases, the J end lost 1 base, and 11 bases lay between the germline ends. The CDR3 totals 12 residues. Germline V gene lookup returns CDR1 SQVTM and CDR2 ANQGSEA.

This chain links TRBV28 with TRBJ1-4; 7 bases match TRBD1. This CDR3 region has 15 residues. Germline loops: CDR1 MDHEN, CDR2 SYDVKM. After removal of 1 base from V and 7 bases from J, the junction contained 6 bases not matched to a gene. The CDR3 spells CASSLYTGVGEKLFF. DNA of the CDR3: TGTGCCAGCAGTTTATACACAGGGGTGGGTGAAAAACTGTTTTTT. Variable domain in full (rest from reference TRBV28 and TRBJ1-4): DVKVTQSSRYLVKRTGEKVFLECVQDMDHENMFWYRQDPGLGLRLIYFSYDVKMKEKGDIPEGYSVSREKKERFSLILESASTNQTSMYLCASSLYTGVGEKLFFGSGTQLSVL.

This chain connects TRBV4-2 to TRBJ1-2; unclear D gene. Looked up from germline, CDR1 is LGHNA and CDR2 is YNFKEQ. Deletions cut 0 bases from V and 5 bases from J, with 19 bases between. CDR3 length: 17 residues. Here the CDR3 DNA reads TGTGCCAGCAGCCAAGATGTTAGCAGCTCGACCCTATATGGCTACACCTTC. Its protein is CASSQDVSSSTLYGYTF.

The rearrangement links TRBV5-5 to TRBJ2-2; TRBD2 aligns across 9 bases. Unmatched junction bases numbered 3, after V lost 2 bases and J lost 1 base. Germline V CDR1 and CDR2: SGHKS, YYEKEE (reference sequence). This CDR3 contains 16 residues. CDR3 loop: CASSLSLAGNTGELFF. DNA for the CDR3: TGTGCCAGCAGCTTATCACTAGCGGGGAACACCGGGGAGCTGTTTTTT.

The genes are TRBV11-2 and TRBJ1-3; perhaps TRBD1 as D (5 bases). The CDR3 is 18 amino acids. The V and J ends lost 0 bases and 0 bases respectively, with 15 bases between them. The germline CDR1 and CDR2 sequences are SGHAT and FQNNGV. CDR3 coding DNA: TGTGCCAGCAGCTTAGATCGGCAGGGTCCCTTCTCTGGAAACACCATATATTTT. This encodes CASSLDRQGPFSGNTIYF.

CDR3: CSVSNGGATQPQHF. As DNA, the CDR3 is TGCAGCGTTTCTAACGGAGGGGCTACTCAGCCCCAGCATTTT. The chain is built from TRBV29-1 and TRBJ1-5, with D perhaps TRBD1 (5 bases). The CDR3 runs 14 residues. The ends were cut back, 5 bases at V and 6 bases at J, with 17 bases in the middle. Germline V gene lookup returns CDR1 SQVTM and CDR2 ANQGSEA.

The chain is built from TRBV7-2 and TRBJ2-5; 8 bases match TRBD2. The V and J ends lost 5 bases and 4 bases, in that order; junction bases with no gene match: 6. The CDR3 runs 14 residues. CDR1 is SGHTA, CDR2 FQGNSA, per germline. The DNA of the CDR3 is TGTGCCAGCAGCAGGGGACGGGGGGGAGAGACCCAGTACTTC. Its translation: CASSRGRGGETQYF.

In DNA form, the CDR3 reads TGCGCCAGCAGCCAAGTCACTGTCCGGGGGGGCTTCTCAGCCGGGGAGCTGTTTTTT. This gives the protein CASSQVTVRGGFSAGELFF. V and J are TRBV4-1 and TRBJ2-2; 8 nucleotides align to TRBD2. The CDR3 runs 19 residues. CDR1 is MGHRA and CDR2 is YSYEKL in the germline V gene. With 1 base clipped from V and 6 bases from J, the junction kept 16 bases outside the gene matches.

This clone was seen many times. V usage is TRBV7-8 and J usage is TRBJ1-2; 7 bases are a match to TRBD1. V was pared by 4 bases and J by 2 bases, with 4 bases of the junction left unmatched. Germline CDR1 SGHVS, CDR2 FQNEAQ. CDR3 length: 14 residues. Here the CDR3 reads CASSSRDRNYGYTF. The CDR3 nucleotides read TGTGCCAGCAGCTCCCGGGACAGAAACTATGGCTACACCTTC.

A few counts support this clone. This rearrangement joins TRBV7-3 to TRBJ1-3; D possibly corresponds to TRBD1 (5 bases). V was trimmed by 2 bases and J by 4 bases, leaving 9 bases between them. Per the germline V gene, CDR1 is SGHTA and CDR2 is FQGTGA. The CDR3 extends over 14 amino acids. CDR3 residues: CASSLQGSGNTIYF. DNA for the CDR3: TGTGCCAGCAGCTTACAGGGCTCAGGAAACACCATATATTTT.

The rearrangement joins TRBV6-5 to TRBJ2-2; D is undetermined. This CDR3 region has 12 residues. Germline CDR1 is MNHEY and CDR2 is SVGAGI. V lost 7 bases, J lost 5 bases, and 8 bases lay in between. CDR3 coding DNA: TGTGCCAGCAAAAGAGGAACCGGGGAGCTGTTTTTT. Protein sequence: CASKRGTGELFF.

This clone was seen only once. V usage is TRBV6-5 and J usage is TRBJ1-2; TRBD1 might be the D (6 bases). The V gene's germline CDR1 is MNHEY and CDR2 SVGAGI. The CDR3 sequence is 13 residues long. Trimming stripped 2 bases from V and 8 bases from J, with 12 bases between. The CDR3, as DNA: TGTGCCAGCAGTTACCAGGGGCTTGGGGGCTACACCTTC. Its protein is CASSYQGLGGYTF.

V and J are TRBV6-5 and TRBJ2-7, with D perhaps TRBD1 (5 bases). The CDR3 has 15 residues. Trimming stripped 0 bases from V and 2 bases from J, with 11 bases between. Germline V CDR1 and CDR2: MNHEY, SVGAGI. The CDR3: CASSYSAGAAYEQYF. The DNA for the CDR3 is TGTGCCAGCAGTTACTCGGCTGGGGCAGCCTACGAGCAGTACTTC.

This clone was seen only once. CDR3 in amino acids: CASSPPLQERNYGYTF. CDR3 DNA sequence: TGTGCCAGCTCACCACCTTTACAGGAACGTAACTATGGCTACACCTTC. This chain links TRBV18 with TRBJ1-2; a possible D gene is TRBD1 (5 bases). Germline CDR1 is KGHSH and CDR2 is LQKENI. The CDR3 runs 16 residues. Trimming pared 0 bases from V and 1 base from J, leaving 12 bases between.